This T cell receptor (beta chain) stems from a study of pediatric ulcerative colitis (dated by TCRdb to between 2018 and 2020). Looking at the study overall: Pancolitis was present in over 5 ulcerative colitis patients and left-sided colitis in two, and histology consistent with ulcerative colitis was found in all of these patients. Using the Pediatric Ulcerative Colitis Activity Index, a couple of patients were classed as having mild disease, several as having moderate disease and three as having acute severe colitis. From 8 or 9 newly diagnosed, treatment-naive pediatric ulcerative colitis patients and a few non-IBD control children, paired blood and rectal samples were collected.

Study-wide conclusions, independent of this receptor: A couple of rectal CDR3 clonotypes turned up in every ulcerative colitis patient but in none of the controls. Features of the rectal repertoire distinguished controls, mild-moderate colitis patients and acute severe colitis patients, and in acute severe colitis rectal diversity was lower because of clonal expansions. For technical reasons, the blood samples of a couple of patients yielded substantially fewer templates, so those samples were excluded from the blood-rectal overlap analysis. Compared with controls, ulcerative colitis patients showed significantly higher autologous blood-rectal clonal overlap, a finding that suggests increased T cell trafficking to inflamed tissue. The healthy control group was small, with only four individuals. Repertoires were derived from total lymphocyte DNA, so rare subsets such as regulatory T cells may have patterns not reflected.

No immunosuppressive medication had been given to the ulcerative colitis patients before the diagnostic colonoscopy. A blood sample was drawn at the time of the colonoscopy. The Wizard kit (Promega) was used to extract genomic DNA from the blood and intestinal samples. CDR1 and CDR2 were assigned from the germline V gene (reference sequence) as MNHEY and SMNVEV. The junction shows trimming of 8 bases on V and 4 bases on J, and the gene matches do not reach 5 bases of it. Reading from cysteine to phenylalanine, the CDR3 counts 12 amino acids. Just the 36-base CDR3 DNA is kept, in frame starting at base 1. In regard to this clone: Its antigen specificity is not known. The sample holds no much larger clone one base away, and base qualities are not on file.

Rearranged CDR3 beta regions were amplified from genomic DNA with multiplex V and J primers using the immunoSEQ TRB Survey service. To keep sequencing depth equal across samples, survey-level depth of up to 500,000 reads per sample was applied. Libraries were purified and pooled, and sequencing was performed on Illumina technology. The paper's data handling went like this. Productive clonality, sample overlap, pairwise scatters, CDR3 beta length, V/D/J gene usage and productiveness were all assessed with the immunoSEQ online tools. Calculated diversity was defined as the number of unique rearrangements divided by total templates, multiplied by 100, and Shannon and Simpson indices were computed as well. Z-score normalized data were analyzed by principal component analysis with the R prcomp function and the ggbiplot package. Morisita's index was used to quantify the clonal overlap between blood and rectum within each subject. TCRdb's version of the immuneACCESS table is confined to in-frame rearrangements and falls short of the full clone set. An unresolved V gene accounts for under half of the shortfall where checked; the remainder is of unknown origin. D and trimming were read from the DNA, whereas the V and J calls and clone size are those reported in that table. In this sample the table shows approximately 60,000 clones, 80% to 90% of which occur a single time. Jointly, the top ten make up approximately 3.4% of the sample.

The specimen was blood. The sequence joins TRBV27 to TRBJ2-7; 7 bases in between match TRBD1. This receptor was taken from a boy younger than 18 with severe ulcerative colitis. The bases are TGTGCCAGCGGCCGGGACAGATACGAGCAGTACTTC. This yields the protein CASGRDRYEQYF.